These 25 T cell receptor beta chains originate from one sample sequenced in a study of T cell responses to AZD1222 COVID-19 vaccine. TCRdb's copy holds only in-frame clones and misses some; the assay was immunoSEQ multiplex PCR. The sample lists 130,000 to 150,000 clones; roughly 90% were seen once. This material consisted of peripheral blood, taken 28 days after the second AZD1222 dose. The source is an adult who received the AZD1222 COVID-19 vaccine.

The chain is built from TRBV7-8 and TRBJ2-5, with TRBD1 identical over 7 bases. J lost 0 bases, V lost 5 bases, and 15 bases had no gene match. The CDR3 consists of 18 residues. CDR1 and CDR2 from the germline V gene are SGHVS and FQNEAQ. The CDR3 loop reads CASSLDRARGLYQETQYF. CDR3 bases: TGTGCCAGCAGCCTAGACAGGGCTAGGGGCCTGTACCAAGAGACCCAGTACTTC.

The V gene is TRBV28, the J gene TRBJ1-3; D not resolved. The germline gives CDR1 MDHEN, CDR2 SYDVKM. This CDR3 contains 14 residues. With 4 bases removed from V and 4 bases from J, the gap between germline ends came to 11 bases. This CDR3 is CASSSGLEGNTIYF. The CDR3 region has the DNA TGTGCCAGCAGTTCAGGACTCGAGGGAAACACCATATATTTT.

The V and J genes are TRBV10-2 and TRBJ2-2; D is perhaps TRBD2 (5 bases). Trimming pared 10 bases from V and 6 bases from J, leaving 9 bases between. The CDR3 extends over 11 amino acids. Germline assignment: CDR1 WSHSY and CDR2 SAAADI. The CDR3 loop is CATGVPGELFF. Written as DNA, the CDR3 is TGCGCCACCGGGGTGCCCGGGGAGCTGTTTTTT.

The CDR3 sequence: CASSGRRTRVYGYTF. The CDR3 DNA is TGTGCCAGCAGCGGCCGGAGGACACGCGTCTATGGCTACACCTTC. The genes are TRBV5-6 and TRBJ1-2; D possibly corresponds to TRBD1 (5 bases). Germline-derived CDR1 and CDR2 are SGHDT and YYEEEE. The CDR3 runs to 15 residues. The V and J ends lost 4 bases and 4 bases respectively, with 17 bases between them.

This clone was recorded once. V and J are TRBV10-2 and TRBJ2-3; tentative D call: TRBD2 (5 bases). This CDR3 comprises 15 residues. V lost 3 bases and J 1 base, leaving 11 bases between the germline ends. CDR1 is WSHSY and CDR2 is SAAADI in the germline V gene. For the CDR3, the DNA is TGCGCCAGCAGTGAAAAGCGGCGGGGCACAGATACGCAGTATTTT. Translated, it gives CASSEKRRGTDTQYF.

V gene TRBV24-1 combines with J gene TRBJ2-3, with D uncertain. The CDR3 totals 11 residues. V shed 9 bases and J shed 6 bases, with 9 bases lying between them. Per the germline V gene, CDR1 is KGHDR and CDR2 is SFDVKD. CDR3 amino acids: CATGLGDTQYF. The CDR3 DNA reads TGTGCCACCGGTCTCGGGGATACGCAGTATTTT.

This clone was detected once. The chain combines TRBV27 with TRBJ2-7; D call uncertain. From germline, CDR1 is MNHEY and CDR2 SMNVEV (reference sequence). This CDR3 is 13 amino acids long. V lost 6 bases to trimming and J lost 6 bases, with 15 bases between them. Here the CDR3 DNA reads TGTGCCAGCAGATCCAGGCCGCTTGGCGAGCAGTACTTC. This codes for CASRSRPLGEQYF.

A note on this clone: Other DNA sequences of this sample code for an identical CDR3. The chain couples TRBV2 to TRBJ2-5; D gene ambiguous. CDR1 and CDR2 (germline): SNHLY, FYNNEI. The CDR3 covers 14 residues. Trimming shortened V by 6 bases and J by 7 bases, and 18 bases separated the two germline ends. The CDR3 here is CASSGNLYRGTQYF. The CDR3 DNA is TGTGCCAGCAGCGGCAACTTGTATCGCGGGACCCAGTACTTC.

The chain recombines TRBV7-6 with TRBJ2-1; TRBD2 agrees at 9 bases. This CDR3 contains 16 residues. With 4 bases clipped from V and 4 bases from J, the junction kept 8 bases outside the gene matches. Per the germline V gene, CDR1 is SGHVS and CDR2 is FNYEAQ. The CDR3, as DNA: TGTGCCAGCAGCTCCCTACGCGGGAGGGCGTACAATGAGCAGTTCTTC. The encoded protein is CASSSLRGRAYNEQFF.

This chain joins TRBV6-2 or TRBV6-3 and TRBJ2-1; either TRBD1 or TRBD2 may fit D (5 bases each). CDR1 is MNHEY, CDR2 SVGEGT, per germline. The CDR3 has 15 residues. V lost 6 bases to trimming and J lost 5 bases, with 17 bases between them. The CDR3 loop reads CASSPPGGRHNEQFF. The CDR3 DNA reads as TGTGCCAGCAGCCCACCTGGGGGTAGACACAATGAGCAGTTCTTC.

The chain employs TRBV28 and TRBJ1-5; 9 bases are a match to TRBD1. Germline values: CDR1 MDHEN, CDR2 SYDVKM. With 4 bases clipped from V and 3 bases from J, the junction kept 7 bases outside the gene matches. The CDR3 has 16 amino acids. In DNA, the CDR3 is TGTGCCAGCAGTTCTCCGGGACAGGGTAACAATCAGCCCCAGCATTTT. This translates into CASSSPGQGNNQPQHF.

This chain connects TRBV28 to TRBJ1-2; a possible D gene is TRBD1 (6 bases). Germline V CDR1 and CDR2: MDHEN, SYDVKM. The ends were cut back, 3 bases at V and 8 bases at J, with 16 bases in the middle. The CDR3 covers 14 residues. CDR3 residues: CASSLPDRPRGYTF. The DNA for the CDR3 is TGTGCCAGCAGTTTGCCCGACAGGCCGAGGGGCTACACCTTC.

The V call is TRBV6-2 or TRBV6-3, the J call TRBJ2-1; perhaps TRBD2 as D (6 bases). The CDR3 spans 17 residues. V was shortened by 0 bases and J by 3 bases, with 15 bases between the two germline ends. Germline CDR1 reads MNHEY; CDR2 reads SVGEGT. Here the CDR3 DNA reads TGTGCCAGCAGTTACTCGCTAAGGGACTCGATCTACAATGAGCAGTTCTTC. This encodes CASSYSLRDSIYNEQFF.

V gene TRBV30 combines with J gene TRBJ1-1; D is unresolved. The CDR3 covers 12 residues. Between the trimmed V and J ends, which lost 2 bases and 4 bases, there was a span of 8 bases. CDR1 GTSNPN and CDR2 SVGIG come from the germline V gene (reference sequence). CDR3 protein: CAWSPRPTEAFF. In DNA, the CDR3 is TGTGCCTGGAGTCCCCGTCCCACTGAAGCTTTCTTT.

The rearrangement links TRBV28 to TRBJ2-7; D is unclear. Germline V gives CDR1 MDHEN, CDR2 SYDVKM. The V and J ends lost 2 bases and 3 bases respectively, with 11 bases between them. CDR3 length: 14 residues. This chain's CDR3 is CASSLRGSDYEQYF. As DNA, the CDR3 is TGTGCCAGCAGTTTACGTGGTTCAGACTACGAGCAGTACTTC.

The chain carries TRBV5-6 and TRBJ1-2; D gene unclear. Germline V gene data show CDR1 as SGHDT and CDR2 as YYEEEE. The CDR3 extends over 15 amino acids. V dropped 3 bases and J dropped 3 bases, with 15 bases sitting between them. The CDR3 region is CASSSRLLGDYGYTF. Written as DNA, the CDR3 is TGTGCCAGCAGCTCTCGACTCCTCGGAGACTATGGCTACACCTTC.

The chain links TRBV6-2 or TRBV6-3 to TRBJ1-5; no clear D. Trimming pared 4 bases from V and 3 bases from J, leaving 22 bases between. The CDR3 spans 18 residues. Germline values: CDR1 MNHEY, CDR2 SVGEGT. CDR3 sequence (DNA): TGTGCCAGCAGTTCATTCCCTTCTGGGGTCAGGAACAATCAGCCCCAGCATTTT. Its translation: CASSSFPSGVRNNQPQHF.

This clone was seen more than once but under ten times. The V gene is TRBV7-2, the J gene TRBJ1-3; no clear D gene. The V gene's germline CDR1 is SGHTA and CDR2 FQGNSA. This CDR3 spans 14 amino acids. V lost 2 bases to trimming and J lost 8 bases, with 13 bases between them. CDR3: CASSLYAGGDTIYF. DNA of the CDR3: TGTGCCAGCAGCTTATACGCGGGCGGAGACACCATATATTTT.

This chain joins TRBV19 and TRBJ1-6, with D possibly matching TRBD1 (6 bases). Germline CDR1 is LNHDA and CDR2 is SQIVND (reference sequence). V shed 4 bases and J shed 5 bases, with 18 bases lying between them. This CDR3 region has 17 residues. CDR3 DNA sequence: TGTGCCAGTAGTACTGAGGCCGGGACATCTCATAATTCACCCCTCCACTTT. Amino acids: CASSTEAGTSHNSPLHF.

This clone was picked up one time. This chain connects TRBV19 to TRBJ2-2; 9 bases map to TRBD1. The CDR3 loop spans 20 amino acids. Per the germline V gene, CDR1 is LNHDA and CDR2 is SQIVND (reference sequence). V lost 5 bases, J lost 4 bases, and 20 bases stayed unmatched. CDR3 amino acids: CASSPLPWTGETFGTGELFF. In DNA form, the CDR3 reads TGTGCCAGTAGTCCCCTTCCCTGGACAGGGGAGACGTTCGGCACCGGGGAGCTGTTTTTT.

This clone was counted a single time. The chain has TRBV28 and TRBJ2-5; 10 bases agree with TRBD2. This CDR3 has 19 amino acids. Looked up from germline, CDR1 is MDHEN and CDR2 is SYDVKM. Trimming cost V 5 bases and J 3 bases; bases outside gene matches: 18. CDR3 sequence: CASSRPTGKLAGNKETQYF. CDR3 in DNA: TGTGCCAGCAGTCGCCCGACAGGGAAACTAGCGGGAAACAAAGAGACCCAGTACTTC.

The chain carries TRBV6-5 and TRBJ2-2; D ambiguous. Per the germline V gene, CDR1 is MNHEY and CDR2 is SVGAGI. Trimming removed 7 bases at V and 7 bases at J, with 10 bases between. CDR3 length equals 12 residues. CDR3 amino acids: CASTRFGGELFF. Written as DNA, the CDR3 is TGTGCCAGCACCCGGTTCGGCGGGGAGCTGTTTTTT.

The CDR3 reads CASRSSYEQYF. The CDR3 DNA reads TGTGCCAGCAGGAGTAGCTACGAGCAGTACTTC. This chain links TRBV2 with TRBJ2-7; D gene uncertain. The CDR3 covers 11 residues. V was cut by 6 bases and J by 3 bases, with 6 bases left in between. Germline assignment: CDR1 SNHLY and CDR2 FYNNEI.

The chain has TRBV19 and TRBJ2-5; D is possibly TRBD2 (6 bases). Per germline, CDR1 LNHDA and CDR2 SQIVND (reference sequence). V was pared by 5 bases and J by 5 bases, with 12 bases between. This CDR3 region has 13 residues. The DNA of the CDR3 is TGTGCCAGTAGTCGGGTCGGAGGGGAGACCCAGTACTTC. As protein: CASSRVGGETQYF.

The DNA of the CDR3 is TGCAGTGCTAGTCCAGGGCCGCTGGGCACTGAAGCTTTCTTT. Translated: CSASPGPLGTEAFF. The chain links TRBV20-1 to TRBJ1-1; tentative D call: TRBD1 (5 bases). The germline CDR1 and CDR2 sequences are DFQATT and SNEGSKA (reference sequence). The CDR3 spans 14 residues. The V gene lost 3 bases and the J gene lost 4 bases, with 15 bases spanning the gap.